This T cell receptor beta chain was profiled in a study of patients and donors after allogeneic stem cell transplantation. Trimming took 5 bases from V and 7 from J; bases not matched to a gene: 8. This CDR3 is built from 13 residues. CDR1 and CDR2 from the germline V gene are SGHVS and FNYEAQ. TCRdb reprocessed the RT-PCR reads via MiXCR and lists one record per CDR3 protein. Among about 960,000 distinct CDR3 sequences listed, about a sixth were seen once. The receptor was derived from a human donor who was either an allogeneic HSCT recipient or a stem cell or donor lymphocyte infusion donor (not recorded which). It is not recorded whose cells these are; they may come from a transplant donor. Material: blood, either unsorted or a sorted T cell fraction (not recorded which). The chain couples TRBV7-6 to TRBJ2-7; TRBD2 agrees at 7 bases. The CDR3 region is CASSQKPGGEQYF. The CDR3 nucleotides are TGTGCCAGCAGCCAAAAACCGGGGGGTGAGCAGTACTTC.